Shown below are 26 T cell receptor beta chains from a single sample sequenced in a study of post-analysis software for immune sequencing data. Each TCR beta cDNA library carried unique molecular identifiers. TCRdb redid the calling of the PCR reads with MiXCR, one entry per CDR3 protein. The data contain 150,000 to 200,000 distinct CDR3 sequences, approximately 35% of them seen just once; the ten biggest clones take up under 30%. The sequencing here drew on blood, taken after autologous hematopoietic stem cell transplantation. These receptors originate from a girl aged 10-17 years with multiple sclerosis.

In DNA form, the CDR3 reads TGCAGTGCCCTAGGCAGGGGAATTAGCTATGGCTACACCTTC. Translation: CSALGRGISYGYTF. The chain has TRBV20-1 and TRBJ1-2; a possible D gene is TRBD1 (6 bases). CDR1 DFQATT and CDR2 SNEGSKA come from the germline V gene (reference sequence). The CDR3 loop spans 14 amino acids. Trimming took 6 bases from V and 4 from J, leaving 18 bases between them.

The rearrangement links TRBV12-3 or TRBV12-4 to TRBJ1-1; perhaps TRBD1 as D (6 bases). CDR3 length equals 16 residues. V lost 6 bases, J lost 1 base, and 18 bases lay in between. CDR3 sequence (DNA): TGTGCCAGCAGCCCTGGACGGGGGGCGGGGAACACTGAAGCTTTCTTT. Amino acid sequence: CASSPGRGAGNTEAFF.

At least ten counts were recorded for this clonotype. This chain joins TRBV20-1 and TRBJ2-1, with D perhaps TRBD2 (6 bases). The ends were cut back, 3 bases at V and 7 bases at J, with 16 bases in the middle. Germline V CDR1 and CDR2: DFQATT, SNEGSKA (reference sequence). The CDR3 contains 14 residues. This CDR3 is CSASRLGVGNEQFF. The CDR3, as DNA: TGCAGTGCTAGCCGACTAGGAGTGGGAAATGAGCAGTTCTTC.

Regarding this clonotype: One junction end disagrees with the germline gene, perhaps due to a read error. The rearrangement joins TRBV5-1 to TRBJ2-3, with 8 bases matching TRBD2. Germline CDR1 and CDR2: SGHRS and YFSETQ. CDR3 size: 17 residues. CDR3 sequence reads: CAGSLDSGLARTDTQYF. In DNA form, the CDR3 reads TGCGCCGGCAGCCTCGATAGCGGACTAGCTCGCACAGATACGCAGTATTTT.

The chain couples TRBV5-1 to TRBJ2-5; 8 nucleotides match TRBD2. TRBJ2-7 matches the DNA end more closely, so the J call is doubtful. The CDR3 sequence is 15 residues long. Germline CDR1 is SGHRS and CDR2 is YFSETQ. CDR3 nucleotides: TGCGCCAGCAGCTTGGCGGGGGGGCTAAGAGGCGAGCAGTACTTC. Protein product: CASSLAGGLRGEQYF.

The V gene is TRBV12-5, the J gene TRBJ1-5; D ambiguous. The CDR3 sequence is 13 residues long. V lost 0 bases, J lost 7 bases, and 7 bases lay in between. CDR1 and CDR2 from the germline V gene are LGHNT and FRNRAP. The CDR3 spells CASGLVRGQPQHF. In nucleotides, the CDR3 is TGTGCTAGTGGTTTGGTACGGGGACAGCCCCAGCATTTT. The whole variable domain, remainder taken from reference TRBV12-5 and TRBJ1-5, is DARVTQTPRHKVTEMGQEVTMRCQPILGHNTVFWYRQTMMQGLELLAYFRNRAPLDDSGMPKDRFSAEMPDATLATLKIQPSEPRDSAVYFCASGLVRGQPQHFGDGTRLSIL.

This clonotype was picked up many times. V is TRBV3-1 and J is TRBJ2-7, with D unclear. The length of the CDR3 is 11 residues. V was cut by 0 bases and J by 3 bases, with 0 bases left in between. CDR1 LGHDT and CDR2 YNNKEL come from the germline V gene (reference sequence). In DNA, the CDR3 is TGTGCCAGCAGCCAAGACTACGAGCAGTACTTC. It encodes CASSQDYEQYF.

Many counts were recorded for this clonotype. This sequence joins TRBV15 and TRBJ1-6; D unresolved. CDR3 length: 13 residues. Trimming pared 5 bases from V and 4 bases from J, leaving 6 bases between. The germline CDR1 and CDR2 sequences are LNHNV and YYDKDF (reference sequence). In nucleotides, the CDR3 is TGTGCCACCAGCGACGGATATAATTCACCCCTCCACTTT. This gives the protein CATSDGYNSPLHF. Variable domain in full (rest from reference TRBV15 and TRBJ1-6): DAMVIQNPRYQVTQFGKPVTLSCSQTLNHNVMYWYQQKSSQAPKLLFHYYDKDFNNEADTPDNFQSRRPNTSFCFLDIRSPGLGDTAMYLCATSDGYNSPLHFGNGTRLTVT.

On this clonotype itself: A much bigger clone sits one base away, suggesting this may be a read error. The chain carries TRBV6-1 and TRBJ2-2; D unresolved. V lost 8 bases, J lost 3 bases, and 10 bases lay in between. Germline CDR1 is MNHNS and CDR2 is SASEGT. This CDR3 has 13 residues. This CDR3 is CASLDLYTGELFF. The CDR3 coding sequence is TGTGCCAGCTTAGACTTATACACCGGGGAGCTGTTTTTT.

Note on this clonotype: This clone may be a read error of a much larger clone one base away. The CDR3 DNA follows: TGTGCCAGCAGTTTCACCGGGACAGGGAGAGGGGAGCAGTACTTC. Its translation: CASSFTGTGRGEQYF. The chain has TRBV6-5 and TRBJ2-5, with 9 bases aligning to TRBD1. This CDR3 spans 15 amino acids. In germline, CDR1 is MNHEY, CDR2 SVGAGI. The V gene end was trimmed by 4 bases and the J gene end by 11 bases; junction bases not matched to a gene: 14.

Details on this clonotype: The junction departs from germline at one end; a sequencing error may be responsible. This chain joins TRBV6-1 and TRBJ1-4, with D unclear. Germline V lookup: CDR1 MNHNS, CDR2 SASEGT. This CDR3 is built from 17 residues. The CDR3 DNA follows: TGTGCCAGCAAAGTTCTTACGGGGAAATTACTCAATGGAAAACTGTTTTTT. Translated, it gives CASKVLTGKLLNGKLFF.

This clonotype was counted between two and nine times. The J gene is TRBJ1-2, the V gene TRBV20-1, with D uncertain. V lost 3 bases and J 10 bases, leaving 15 bases between the germline ends. From germline, CDR1 is DFQATT and CDR2 SNEGSKA (reference sequence). This CDR3 is built from 12 residues. This CDR3 is CSARGSTPVYTF. In DNA form, the CDR3 reads TGCAGTGCTAGGGGCTCCACCCCCGTCTACACCTTC.

In its sample, this clonotype was seen a few times. The chain employs TRBV27 and TRBJ2-1; D perhaps matches TRBD2 (7 bases). CDR1 is MNHEY and CDR2 is SMNVEV in the germline V gene (reference sequence). V was cut by 8 bases and J by 0 bases, with 17 bases left in between. The CDR3 is made up of 16 amino acids. The CDR3 sequence is CASSRGAGISYNEQFF. Here the CDR3 DNA reads TGTGCCAGCTCCCGGGGGGCGGGGATCTCCTACAATGAGCAGTTCTTC.

The gene calls are TRBV5-1 and TRBJ2-5; a possible D gene is TRBD1 (7 bases). CDR1 and CDR2 (germline): SGHRS, YFSETQ. V was clipped by 2 bases and J by 4 bases, with 30 bases between them. The CDR3 runs to 20 residues. The CDR3 nucleotides read TGCGCCAGCAGCTTAACCACACAGGGGAGACTAGTCGGAGAGGGAGAGACCCAGTACTTC. Translation gives CASSLTTQGRLVGEGETQYF.

This clonotype was seen only a few times. A read error may be the cause here, since a much bigger clone is one base away. The chain joins TRBV12-3 or TRBV12-4 to TRBJ2-4, with D perhaps matching TRBD1 or TRBD2 (5 bases each). Between the trimmed V and J ends, which lost 4 bases and 7 bases, there was a span of 14 bases. The CDR3 sequence is 14 residues long. CDR3 DNA sequence: TGTGCCAGCAGTTCCCGGGACCCCGGGAACATTCAGTACTTC. It is translated as CASSSRDPGNIQYF.

In this sample, this clonotype turned up a few times. The rearrangement links TRBV10-2 to TRBJ2-7, with D possibly matching TRBD2 (6 bases). The germline V gene has CDR1 WSHSY and CDR2 SAAADI. Trimming shortened V by 3 bases and J by 3 bases, and 9 bases separated the two germline ends. The CDR3 runs to 13 residues. CDR3: CASSEGAGYEQYF. In DNA, the CDR3 is TGCGCCAGCAGTGAAGGAGCGGGCTACGAGCAGTACTTC.

This clonotype showed up just a few times. J is TRBJ2-7 and V is TRBV18; D tentatively fits TRBD1 or TRBD2 (5 bases each). This CDR3 is built from 15 residues. The V gene's germline CDR1 is KGHSH and CDR2 LQKENI. V lost 1 base and J lost 1, with 11 bases in between. CDR3 sequence: CASSPRGGGSYEQYF. The CDR3 region has the DNA TGTGCCAGCTCACCACGGGGCGGAGGATCCTACGAGCAGTACTTC.

The rearrangement links TRBV14 to TRBJ1-2; D gene uncertain. The CDR3 loop spans 14 amino acids. Germline loops: CDR1 SGHDN, CDR2 FVKESK. The germline V and J ends were trimmed by 0 bases and 2 bases, with 7 bases remaining between them. The CDR3 DNA sequence: TGTGCCAGCAGCCAAGAGGGCAGGAACTATGGCTACACCTTC. Translated, it gives CASSQEGRNYGYTF.

This clonotype came up a few times. V and J are TRBV6-6 and TRBJ2-7; D is uncertain. This CDR3 spans 15 amino acids. V gave up 4 bases and J gave up 2 bases, with 15 bases separating them. Germline CDR1 MNHNY, CDR2 SVGAGI (reference sequence). The CDR3 DNA follows: TGTGCCAGCAGTTCCGCCCTCGGTCTCCCCTACGAGCAGTACTTC. Amino acid sequence: CASSSALGLPYEQYF.

This chain joins TRBV6-6 and TRBJ2-1; D is perhaps TRBD1 or TRBD2 (6 bases each). The CDR3 has 15 residues. The germline V gene has CDR1 MNHNY and CDR2 SVGAGI (reference sequence). Trimming removed 7 bases at V and 7 bases at J, with 20 bases between. The CDR3 region has the DNA TGTGCCAGCATAAACTGGTCCGGAGGGGGAAATGAGCAGTTCTTC. As protein: CASINWSGGGNEQFF.

V and J are TRBV24-1 and TRBJ2-2, with TRBD2 matching over 10 bases. The CDR3 covers 18 residues. Germline trimming cut 4 bases from V and 1 base from J; bases unmatched to any gene: 8. Germline V lookup: CDR1 KGHDR, CDR2 SFDVKD. This chain's CDR3 is CATSEPGLARGNTGELFF. The CDR3, as DNA: TGTGCCACCAGTGAGCCGGGACTAGCGAGAGGGAACACCGGGGAGCTGTTTTTT.

The J gene is TRBJ1-1, the V gene TRBV12-3 or TRBV12-4, with D unclear. Trimming stripped 5 bases from V and 3 bases from J, with 1 base between. CDR3 length: 10 amino acids. DNA of the CDR3: TGTGCCAGCAGTCACACTGAAGCTTTCTTT. Encoded protein: CASSHTEAFF.

The table lists this clonotype with a few counts. The gene calls are TRBV29-1 and TRBJ2-1, with 13 bases aligning to TRBD2. Trimming removed 0 bases from V and 9 bases from J; junction bases left unmatched: 5. The germline V gene has CDR1 SQVTM and CDR2 ANQGSEA. The CDR3 covers 15 residues. The CDR3 coding sequence is TGCAGCGTTGAAGATGGACTAGCGGGAGTAGGTGAGCAGTTCTTC. Protein product: CSVEDGLAGVGEQFF.

This clonotype occurred many times. DNA for the CDR3: TGCAGTGCTAGTGGGGGGACGGCTAGCACAGATACGCAGTATTTT. This translates into CSASGGTASTDTQYF. The chain links TRBV20-1 to TRBJ2-3; possibly TRBD2 for D (6 bases). Germline V CDR1 and CDR2: DFQATT, SNEGSKA (reference sequence). This CDR3 has 15 amino acids. Trimming cost V 3 bases and J 0 bases, with 13 bases left between them.

The chain employs TRBV20-1 and TRBJ2-7; 9 bases are shared with TRBD2. Trimming cost V 3 bases and J 4 bases; bases outside gene matches: 4. Germline CDR1 reads DFQATT; CDR2 reads SNEGSKA (reference sequence). The CDR3 length is 13 residues. The CDR3 DNA reads TGCAGTGCTAGGTGGCTAGCGGGATACGAGCAGTACTTC. This gives the protein CSARWLAGYEQYF.

This clonotype was picked up many times. J is TRBJ2-7 and V is TRBV3-1; D is unclear. V lost 4 bases to trimming and J lost 4 bases, with 17 bases between them. Per the germline V gene, CDR1 is LGHDT and CDR2 is YNNKEL (reference sequence). This CDR3 comprises 15 residues. DNA of the CDR3: TGTGCCAGCAGCCCACCGGGCGGCTTCGCGTACGAGCAGTACTTC. Encoded protein: CASSPPGGFAYEQYF.